The rows below give T cell receptor beta chains drawn from one sample of a study of cytomegalovirus exposure and HLA in healthy donors. The repertoire was sequenced with immunoSEQ multiplex PCR; TCRdb's copy has only in-frame clones and lacks some. The table lists approximately 140,000 clones, more than 70% of them singletons. Sequencing input: PBMCs. The source is a woman aged 55 to 70 in good health and CMV-seronegative. CDR3s include the opening cysteine and the closing phenylalanine or tryptophan. Fields, in order: CDR3 length, D gene, clone size, J gene, V gene, CDR3 protein, CDR3 DNA. D genes are given only for firm matches. The listing skips clone size in some rows; elsewhere it reads once, few, many or a size class.

>15|NA|NA|TRBJ1-5|TRBV19
CASNRARDSGQPQHF
TGTGCCAGTAATAGGGCCAGGGATTCGGGTCAGCCCCAGCATTTT
>12|NA|NA|TRBJ2-3|TRBV6-5
CASSSSTDTQYF
TGTGCCAGCAGTTCGAGCACAGATACGCAGTATTTT
>15|NA|NA|TRBJ2-2|TRBV5-1
CASSLIQGRTGELFF
TGCGCCAGCAGCTTGATCCAGGGGCGCACCGGGGAGCTGTTTTTT
>14|TRBD1|NA|TRBJ2-1|TRBV28
CASIPGGPGSEQFF
TGTGCCAGCATTCCAGGGGGCCCGGGGAGTGAGCAGTTCTTC
>15|NA|few|TRBJ2-5|TRBV18
CASSPRTDNQETQYF
TGTGCCAGCTCACCTCGGACGGACAACCAAGAGACCCAGTACTTC
>16|TRBD1|few|TRBJ2-3|TRBV5-1
CASSLGQGFTTDTQYF
TGCGCCAGCAGCTTGGGACAGGGCTTCACCACAGATACGCAGTATTTT
>15|TRBD1|NA|TRBJ1-5|TRBV19
CASSMDRGNNQPQHF
TGTGCCAGTAGCATGGACAGGGGGAATAATCAGCCCCAGCATTTT
>13|NA|NA|TRBJ1-1|TRBV29-1
CSVAVGMNTEAFF
TGCAGCGTTGCCGTGGGCATGAACACTGAAGCTTTCTTT
>13|NA|NA|TRBJ1-5|TRBV18
CASSNTGNQPQHF
TGTGCCAGCTCAAACACAGGAAATCAGCCCCAGCATTTT
>14|NA|NA|TRBJ1-5|TRBV6-1
CASSLDRLNQPQHF
TGTGCCAGCAGTCTCGACAGATTGAATCAGCCCCAGCATTTT
>15|NA|NA|TRBJ1-5|TRBV5-4
CASSPGRGSNQPQHF
TGTGCCAGCAGCCCGGGTAGGGGTAGCAATCAGCCCCAGCATTTT
>17|TRBD1|NA|TRBJ1-1|TRBV18
CASSPDTTHRGNTEAFF
TGTGCCAGCTCACCAGATACTACCCACAGGGGAAACACTGAAGCTTTCTTT
>13|TRBD1|few|TRBJ2-4|TRBV28
CASSSRQGDIQYF
TGTGCCAGCAGTTCCCGACAGGGGGACATTCAGTACTTC
>15|TRBD1|NA|TRBJ2-3|TRBV7-3
CSSSLQGAITDTQYF
TGTTCCAGCAGCCTACAGGGGGCGATAACAGATACGCAGTATTTT
>14|NA|NA|TRBJ1-5|TRBV19
CASTPAAGRQPQHF
TGTGCCAGTACACCCGCGGCAGGGCGCCAGCCCCAGCATTTT
>13|TRBD1|few|TRBJ1-2|TRBV18
CASSPGQDYGYTF
TGTGCCAGCTCACCCGGACAGGACTATGGCTACACCTTC
>14|TRBD1|NA|TRBJ2-7|TRBV6-1
CASSVSPRGNEQYF
TGTGCCAGCAGTGTATCACCCAGGGGGAACGAGCAGTACTTC
>14|TRBD1|once|TRBJ1-3|TRBV28
CASREDRVGNTIYF
TGTGCCAGCAGGGAGGACAGGGTAGGAAACACCATATATTTT
>14|TRBD1|NA|TRBJ1-2|TRBV5-1
CASSPGTANYGYTF
TGCGCCAGCAGCCCCGGGACAGCTAACTATGGCTACACCTTC
>14|NA|NA|TRBJ2-7|TRBV11-2
CASNTQGTIDEQYF
TGTGCCAGCAACACCCAGGGGACCATCGACGAGCAGTACTTC
>11|NA|NA|TRBJ1-6|TRBV4-1
CASSPGQFLHF
TGCGCCAGCAGCCCTGGACAGTTCCTCCACTTT
>16|TRBD2|NA|TRBJ2-7|TRBV4-1
CASSQLSGRVSYEQYF
TGCGCCAGCAGCCAACTAAGCGGGAGGGTGTCCTACGAGCAGTACTTC
>15|NA|NA|TRBJ1-1|TRBV7-8
CASSLVGGGYTEAFF
TGTGCCAGCAGCTTAGTTGGGGGGGGGTACACTGAAGCTTTCTTT
>19|TRBD2|NA|TRBJ2-1|TRBV4-1
CASSQVPAGETNSYNEQFF
TGCGCCAGCAGCCAAGTCCCAGCGGGGGAAACGAACTCCTACAATGAGCAGTTCTTC
>16|TRBD1|NA|TRBJ2-1|TRBV2
CASSGDRGRSYNEQFF
TGTGCCAGCAGTGGGGACAGGGGGCGCTCCTACAATGAGCAGTTCTTC
>16|TRBD2|NA|TRBJ2-5|TRBV7-8
CASSLGLRGGLETQYF
TGTGCCAGCAGCTTAGGATTGCGGGGGGGCTTGGAGACCCAGTACTTC
>14|NA|NA|TRBJ2-3|TRBV30
CAWRLVFHRDTQYF
TGTGCCTGGAGACTAGTTTTCCATCGGGATACGCAGTATTTT
>13|NA|NA|TRBJ2-7|TRBV6-1
CASSDLNPYEQYF
TGTGCCAGCAGTGATTTAAATCCCTACGAGCAGTACTTC
>14|TRBD1|NA|TRBJ1-1|TRBV5-4
CASSSGDRDTEAFF
TGTGCCAGCAGTTCGGGGGACAGGGACACTGAAGCTTTCTTT
>17|NA|NA|TRBJ2-6|TRBV11-2
CASSSRQQLAGANVLTF
TGTGCCAGCAGCTCCCGACAGCAGCTGGCTGGGGCCAACGTCCTGACTTTC
>17|TRBD1|few|TRBJ1-1|TRBV28
CASSFSGQGILRTEAFF
TGTGCCAGCAGTTTCTCGGGACAGGGGATTTTGCGGACTGAAGCTTTCTTT
>17|TRBD1|NA|TRBJ1-3|TRBV11-3
CASSETGTAPSGNTIYF
TGTGCCAGCAGCGAAACCGGGACAGCTCCTTCTGGAAACACCATATATTTT
>15|TRBD2|NA|TRBJ2-3|TRBV27
CASSLLAGARDTQYF
TGTGCCAGCAGTTTACTAGCGGGAGCGCGGGATACGCAGTATTTT
>16|TRBD1|NA|TRBJ2-7|TRBV28
CASSPTGSPRSYEQYF
TGTGCCAGCAGTCCGACAGGGTCCCCTCGCTCCTACGAGCAGTACTTC
>15|NA|once|TRBJ2-5|TRBV7-3
CASSLAGTPQETQYF
TGTGCCAGCAGCTTGGCCGGGACTCCGCAAGAGACCCAGTACTTC
>16|TRBD1|NA|TRBJ1-1|TRBV28
CASSFPGRGTGTEAFF
TGTGCCAGCAGTTTTCCGGGCAGGGGGACGGGGACTGAAGCTTTCTTT
>13|TRBD1|once|TRBJ2-1|TRBV29-1
CSVRNRGPHEQFF
TGCAGCGTAAGAAACAGGGGCCCCCATGAGCAGTTCTTC
>15|NA|NA|TRBJ2-4|TRBV19
CASSPRELAKNIQYF
TGTGCCAGTAGTCCGCGGGAACTAGCCAAAAACATTCAGTACTTC
>16|TRBD2|NA|TRBJ2-1|TRBV7-3
CASSPGGREFLNEQFF
TGTGCCAGCAGCCCAGGTGGGCGGGAGTTCCTTAATGAGCAGTTCTTC
>16|NA|NA|TRBJ1-4|TRBV5-1
CASSLGSAATNEKLFF
TGCGCCAGCAGCTTGGGGTCAGCTGCAACTAATGAAAAACTATTTTTT
>14|TRBD1|NA|TRBJ1-2|TRBV5-6
CASSLGQAVYGYTF
TGTGCCAGCAGCTTAGGACAGGCCGTTTATGGCTACACCTTC
>15|NA|NA|TRBJ1-1|TRBV28
CASSSEQGMNTEAFF
TGTGCCAGCAGTTCGGAACAGGGTATGAACACTGAAGCTTTCTTT
>18|TRBD2|few|TRBJ2-1|TRBV4-1
CASSPARGGASGSYEQFF
TGCGCCAGCAGCCCTGCCCGGGGGGGAGCTAGCGGGAGTTATGAGCAGTTCTTC
>16|TRBD1|few|TRBJ2-4|TRBV5-4
CASRGGTGGGKNIQYF
TGTGCCAGCAGGGGGGGGACAGGGGGAGGCAAAAACATTCAGTACTTC
>16|TRBD2|NA|TRBJ2-7|TRBV28
CASSLYLAGGSYEQYF
TGTGCCAGCAGTTTATATCTAGCGGGAGGCTCCTACGAGCAGTACTTC
>12|TRBD2|few|TRBJ2-7|TRBV29-1
CSVRLAGGEQYF
TGCAGCGTTCGCCTAGCGGGAGGCGAGCAGTACTTC
>16|NA|NA|TRBJ1-3|TRBV18
CASSPAVGLEGNTIYF
TGTGCCAGCTCACCGGCGGTTGGGTTGGAAGGAAACACCATATATTTT
>14|NA|NA|TRBJ1-5|TRBV28
CASSPEFSNQPQHF
TGTGCCAGCAGTCCCGAGTTTAGCAATCAGCCCCAGCATTTT
>18|TRBD2|NA|TRBJ2-3|TRBV10-1
CASSPTFPAGGHTDTQYF
TGCGCCAGCAGTCCCACTTTTCCAGCGGGAGGACACACAGATACGCAGTATTTT
>14|TRBD1|NA|TRBJ2-1|TRBV5-1
CASSLGQGWDEQFF
TGCGCCAGCAGCTTGGGACAGGGTTGGGATGAGCAGTTCTTC
>12|TRBD2|NA|TRBJ2-3|TRBV7-2
CASSLMRESQYF
TGTGCCAGCAGCTTAATGCGGGAGAGCCAGTATTTT
>13|TRBD2|NA|TRBJ2-5|TRBV5-4
CASSLDGGGTQYF
TGTGCCAGCAGCTTGGATGGGGGGGGGACCCAGTACTTC
>19|NA|NA|TRBJ2-3|TRBV21-1
CASSKGRPTSGGPTDTQYF
TGTGCCAGCAGCAAAGGACGACCAACTAGCGGGGGGCCCACAGATACGCAGTATTTT
>17|TRBD1|NA|TRBJ1-3|TRBV5-6
CASSHRNRQGTGNTIYF
TGTGCCAGCAGCCACCGAAACCGACAGGGGACTGGAAACACCATATATTTT
>15|TRBD1|NA|TRBJ2-1|TRBV5-1
CASSPGGQGPREQFF
TGCGCCAGCAGCCCGGGGGGACAGGGGCCCCGTGAGCAGTTCTTC
>14|TRBD1|NA|TRBJ1-1|TRBV18
CASSRSPGGTEAFF
TGTGCCAGCTCACGCAGCCCAGGGGGCACTGAAGCTTTCTTT
>11|NA|few|TRBJ2-5|TRBV5-1
CASRDFKEQYF
TGCGCCAGCAGGGACTTTAAGGAGCAGTACTTC
>16|TRBD2|NA|TRBJ2-1|TRBV9
CASSVAPPGGYNEQFF
TGTGCCAGCAGCGTAGCCCCCCCGGGGGGATACAATGAGCAGTTCTTC
>15|TRBD2|NA|TRBJ2-5|TRBV5-4
CASSLRSGRGETQYF
TGTGCCAGCAGCTTGCGTAGCGGGAGGGGAGAGACCCAGTACTTC